This T cell receptor (beta chain) was recorded in a study of vaccination effects on CD4 cells after COVID-19 (dated by TCRdb to the early 2020s). With regard to the full study: Two doses of either the BNT162b2 or the mRNA-1273 mRNA SARS-CoV-2 vaccine were administered to participants. In both COVID-19 convalescent patients and infection-naive vaccine recipients, the study compared SARS-CoV-2 spike-specific CD4+ TCR repertoires from before mRNA vaccination with those from after it. Cultures from other donors in the study were sequenced with the Oncomine TCR Beta short-read assay on an Illumina iSeq 100. A total of nine to ten COVID-19 convalescent patients and several SARS-CoV-2-naive healthy vaccine recipients were included in the full study.

In the ViraFEST assay, PBMC were stimulated with viral peptide pools, and TCR sequencing was then used to find antigen-specific CD4+ T cell clonotypes based on their expansion. After about 10 days of culture, CD4+ T cells were isolated with the EasySep CD4+ T cell isolation kit. The absence of prior SARS-CoV-2 infection in healthy vaccine recipients was confirmed by negative nucleocapsid antibodies before and after vaccination. Around 2 million PBMC per well were cultured in IMDM with roughly 5% human AB serum, roughly 11 IU/ml IL-2 and gentamicin, plus 10 ug/ml peptides. Half of the culture medium was replaced with fresh IL-2-containing medium on days 3 and 7. Unless noted otherwise, every peptide stimulation condition was cultured in triplicate wells. Using Ficoll-Paque Plus gradient centrifugation, PBMC were separated from whole blood and then either used fresh or cryopreserved at -140C. The spike proteins of SARS-CoV-2 and of the common cold coronaviruses HCoV-NL63, HCoV-OC43 and HCoV-229E were spanned by overlapping peptide pools. The QIAamp micro DNA kit was used to extract genomic DNA from the cultured CD4+ T cells.

The method behind the library was the immunoSEQ multiplex PCR assay. TCR beta CDR3 sequencing was performed on DNA from the cultured, isolated CD4+ T cells. The authors' analysis ran thus. Non-productive TCR sequences were discarded, and reads were trimmed to the CDR3 region, with only CDR3s of 7 or more amino acids retained. The MANAFEST web app was used to identify antigen-specific clonotypes by comparing expansion in peptide wells with expansion in reference cultures. To be called positive, a clone needed expansion at FDR<0.05 compared with the reference and with all other wells, an odds ratio greater than 5, and a frequency greater than 0.1% in two replicate wells. Clonotypes significantly expanded in SARS-CoV-2 spike wells and in at least one common cold coronavirus spike condition were defined as cross-reactive. Levenshtein distance calculated with the stringdist R package was used to assess CDR3 similarity, and unrooted trees were constructed with ape in R 3.6.1. TCRdb took this table from immuneACCESS and kept in-frame rearrangements with V and J called. Such tables lack part of the clones; where checked against another copy, unresolved V genes explain under half of the gap, and the rest is unexplained. That table is the source of V, J and clone size, and D and trimming were worked out from the DNA. This sample holds tens of thousands of clones; around 68% were observed only once. More than 20% of the sample belongs to the ten largest clones.

In regard to this clone: This receptor's antigen is unknown. No much larger clonotype is one base removed from it; base qualities were not supplied.

Broader findings and caveats from the paper: Among healthy vaccine recipients, nearly all vaccine-induced clones were SARS-CoV-2 mono-reactive, and just 1 of 255 was cross-reactive with common cold coronaviruses. Limitations of the study were the small number of convalescent patients and the absence of early post-infection timepoints. At late post-vaccination timepoints, both infection-induced and vaccine-induced clones showed marked clonal contraction, consistent with waning T cell responses.

From cysteine to phenylalanine, the CDR3 is 17 amino acids long. The kept DNA is CDR3 alone, 51 bases in frame from the first base. V is pruned by 3 bases and J by 0 bases, leaving 11 bases of the junction without a gene match. CDR1 SGHRS and CDR2 YFSETQ were looked up in the germline V gene. The TCR originated in a human donor who received a COVID-19 vaccine. Sequenced here: CD4+ T cells from PBMCs cultured with SARS-CoV-2 spike peptides, sampled before COVID-19 vaccination. The meaning of the sample's cell subset or site label: SARS-CoV-2 spike overlapping peptide pool stimulation. The sequence is built from TRBV5-1 and TRBJ2-7, with 8 bases aligning to TRBD1. The bases read TGCGCCAGCAGCTGGGGAACCAGGGACAGGAACTCCTACGAGCAGTACTTC. This translates into CASSWGTRDRNSYEQYF. Supplemented by the reference TRBV5-1 and TRBJ2-7 proteins around the CDR3, the complete variable domain is KAGVTQTPRYLIKTRGQQVTLSCSPISGHRSVSWYQQTPGQGLQFLFEYFSETQRNKGNFPGRFSGRQFSNSRSEMNVSTLELGDSALYLCASSWGTRDRNSYEQYFGPGTRLTVT.